The rows below give T cell receptor beta chains drawn from one sample of a study of T cell repertoires in cytomegalovirus infection. A single record per CDR3 protein comes from TCRdb applying MiXCR to the reads. The repertoire includes 300,000 to 400,000 distinct CDR3 sequences, roughly 20% of them detected once, and approximately 8% sits in the top ten. The sample taken for sequencing was PBMCs. Every receptor here comes from a human donor in good health (CMV status not recorded). Some clones in this sample may be carry-over from other donors' samples. The CDR3 runs from the conserved cysteine through the conserved F or W. A D gene is named only where the DNA matches it firmly. Rows may omit the clone size; those that give it use once, few, many or a size class.

size: many
D: .
J: TRBJ2-7
V: TRBV7-9
length: 12
DNA: TGTGCCAGCACCCGAGGGACGAGCGAGCAGTACTTC
CDR3: CASTRGTSEQYF

size: few
D: .
J: TRBJ2-7
V: TRBV7-9
length: 14
DNA: TGTGCCAGCCGCCACTTTGGGCAGAACTACGAGCAGTACTTC
CDR3: CASRHFGQNYEQYF

size: many
D: TRBD2
J: TRBJ2-1
V: TRBV12-3/TRBV12-4
length: 15
DNA: TGTGCCAGCAGTCCCCGACTAGCGGGGGATAGTGAGCAGTTCTTC
CDR3: CASSPRLAGDSEQFF

size: .
D: .
J: TRBJ1-5
V: TRBV28
length: 14
DNA: TGTGCCAGCCGAGTACGGTTAGCCAATCAGCCCCAGCATTTT
CDR3: CASRVRLANQPQHF

size: .
D: TRBD2
J: TRBJ2-1
V: TRBV7-2
length: 15
DNA: TGTGCCAGCAGCCCCGGGAGGGGTGGAGACAATGAGCAGTTCTTC
CDR3: CASSPGRGGDNEQFF

size: many
D: .
J: TRBJ2-7
V: TRBV7-2
length: 12
DNA: TGTGCCAGCAGCTTTAGCAGGGGCGAGCAGTACTTC
CDR3: CASSFSRGEQYF

size: .
D: .
J: TRBJ1-2
V: TRBV27
length: 16
DNA: TGTGCCAGCAGTTTGCACAGCTTCGGTCGGAAATATGGCTACACCTTC
CDR3: CASSLHSFGRKYGYTF

size: few
D: TRBD1
J: TRBJ2-1
V: TRBV2
length: 13
DNA: TGTGCCATTGGGACAGACTCCTACAATGAGCAGTTCTTC
CDR3: CAIGTDSYNEQFF

size: .
D: .
J: TRBJ2-1
V: TRBV29-1
length: 14
DNA: TGCAGCGTTGCGGACAGTGGGCCCTACAATGAGCAGTTCTTC
CDR3: CSVADSGPYNEQFF

size: many
D: TRBD2
J: TRBJ2-7
V: TRBV7-2
length: 16
DNA: TGTGCCAGCAGCGTACGGCGGGGTAGCGGGCCCTACGAGCAGTACTTC
CDR3: CASSVRRGSGPYEQYF

size: many
D: .
J: TRBJ1-1
V: TRBV7-2
length: 13
DNA: TGTGCCAGCAGCGGTTTGGCGAACACTGAAGCTTTCTTT
CDR3: CASSGLANTEAFF